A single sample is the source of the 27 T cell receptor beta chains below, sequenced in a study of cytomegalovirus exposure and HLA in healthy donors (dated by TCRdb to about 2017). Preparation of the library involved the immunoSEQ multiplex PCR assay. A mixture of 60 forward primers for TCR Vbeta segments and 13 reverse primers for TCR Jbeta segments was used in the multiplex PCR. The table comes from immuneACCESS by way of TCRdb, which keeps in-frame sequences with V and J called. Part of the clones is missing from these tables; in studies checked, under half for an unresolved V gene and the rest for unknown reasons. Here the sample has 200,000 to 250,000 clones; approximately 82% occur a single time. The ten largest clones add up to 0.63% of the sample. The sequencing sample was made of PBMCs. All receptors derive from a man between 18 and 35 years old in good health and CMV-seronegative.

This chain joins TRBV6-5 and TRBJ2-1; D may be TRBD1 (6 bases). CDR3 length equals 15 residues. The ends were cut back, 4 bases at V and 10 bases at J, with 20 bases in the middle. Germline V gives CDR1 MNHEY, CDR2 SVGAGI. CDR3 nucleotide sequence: TGTGCCAGCAGTTGGGGACAACCGACCCCTCGAGAGCAGTTCTTC. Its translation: CASSWGQPTPREQFF.

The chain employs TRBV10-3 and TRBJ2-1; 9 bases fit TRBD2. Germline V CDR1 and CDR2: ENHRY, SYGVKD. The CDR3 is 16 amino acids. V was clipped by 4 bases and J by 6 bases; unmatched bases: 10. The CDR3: CAISGGLAMKINEQFF. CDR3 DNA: TGTGCCATCAGTGGTGGACTAGCGATGAAAATCAATGAGCAGTTCTTC.

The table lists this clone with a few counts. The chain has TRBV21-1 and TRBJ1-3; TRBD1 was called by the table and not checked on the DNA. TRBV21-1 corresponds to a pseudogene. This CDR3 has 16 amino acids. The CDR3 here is CASSTSDLTGGNTIYF. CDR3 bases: TGTGCCAGCAGCACATCGGACCTAACAGGAGGAAACACCATATATTTT.

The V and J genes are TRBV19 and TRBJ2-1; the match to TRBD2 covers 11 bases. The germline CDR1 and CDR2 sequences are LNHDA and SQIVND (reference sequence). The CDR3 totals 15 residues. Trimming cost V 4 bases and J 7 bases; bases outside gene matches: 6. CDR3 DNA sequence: TGTGCCAGTAGTAGAACTAGCGGGAGTAGGAATGAGCAGTTCTTC. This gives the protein CASSRTSGSRNEQFF.

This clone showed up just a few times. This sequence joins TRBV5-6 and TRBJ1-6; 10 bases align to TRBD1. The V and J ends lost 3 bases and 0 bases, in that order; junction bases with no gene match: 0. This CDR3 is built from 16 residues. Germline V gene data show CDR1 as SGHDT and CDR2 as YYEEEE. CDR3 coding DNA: TGTGCCAGCAGCTGGACAGGGGGCTCCTATAATTCACCCCTCCACTTT. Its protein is CASSWTGGSYNSPLHF.

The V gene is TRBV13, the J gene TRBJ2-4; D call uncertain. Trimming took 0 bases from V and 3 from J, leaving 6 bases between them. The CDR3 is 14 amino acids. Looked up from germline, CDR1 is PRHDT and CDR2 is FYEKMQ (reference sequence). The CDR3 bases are TGTGCCAGCAGCTTAGGTTATCTCAAAAACATTCAGTACTTC. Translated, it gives CASSLGYLKNIQYF.

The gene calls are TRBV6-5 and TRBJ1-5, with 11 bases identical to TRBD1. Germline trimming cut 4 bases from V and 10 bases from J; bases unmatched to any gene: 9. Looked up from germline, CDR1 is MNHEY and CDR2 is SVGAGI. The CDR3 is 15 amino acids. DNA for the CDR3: TGTGCCAGCAGTTCCGGACAGGGGGCATTTGGACCCCAGCATTTT. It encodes CASSSGQGAFGPQHF.

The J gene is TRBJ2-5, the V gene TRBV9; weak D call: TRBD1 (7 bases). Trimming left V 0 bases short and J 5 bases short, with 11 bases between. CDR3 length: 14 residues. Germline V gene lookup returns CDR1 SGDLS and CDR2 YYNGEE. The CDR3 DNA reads TGTGCCAGCAGCGTAGGACCAGGGGGGGAGACCCAGTACTTC. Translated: CASSVGPGGETQYF.

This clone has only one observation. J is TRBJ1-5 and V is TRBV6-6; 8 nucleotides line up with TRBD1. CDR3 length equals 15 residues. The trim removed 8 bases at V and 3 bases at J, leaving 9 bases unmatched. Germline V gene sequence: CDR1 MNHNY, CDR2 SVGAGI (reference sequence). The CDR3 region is CASYGQGIYNQPQHF. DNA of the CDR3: TGTGCCAGCTATGGACAGGGCATTTACAATCAGCCCCAGCATTTT.

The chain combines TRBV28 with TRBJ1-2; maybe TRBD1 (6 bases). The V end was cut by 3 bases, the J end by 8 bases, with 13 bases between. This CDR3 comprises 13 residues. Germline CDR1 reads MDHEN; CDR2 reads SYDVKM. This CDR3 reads CASSFVQGNGYTF. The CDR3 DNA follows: TGTGCCAGCAGTTTCGTACAGGGCAACGGCTACACCTTC.

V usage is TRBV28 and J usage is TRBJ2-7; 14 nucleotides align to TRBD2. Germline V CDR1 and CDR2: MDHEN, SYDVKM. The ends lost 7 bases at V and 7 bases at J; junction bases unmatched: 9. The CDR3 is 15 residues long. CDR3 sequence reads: CASTRLAGGPGEQYF. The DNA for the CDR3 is TGTGCCAGCACCCGACTAGCGGGAGGGCCGGGGGAGCAGTACTTC.

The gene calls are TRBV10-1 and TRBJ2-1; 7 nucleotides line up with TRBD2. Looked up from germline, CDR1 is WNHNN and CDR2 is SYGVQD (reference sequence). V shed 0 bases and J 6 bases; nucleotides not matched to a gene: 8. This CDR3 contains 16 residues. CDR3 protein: CASSESGAGSTNEQFF. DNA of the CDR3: TGCGCCAGCAGTGAGTCAGGAGCGGGAAGTACCAATGAGCAGTTCTTC.

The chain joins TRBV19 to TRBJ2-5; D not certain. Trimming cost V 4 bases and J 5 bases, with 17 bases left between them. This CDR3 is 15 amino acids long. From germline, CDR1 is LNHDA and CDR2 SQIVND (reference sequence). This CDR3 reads CASSRSVHSTETQYF. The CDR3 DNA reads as TGTGCCAGTAGTAGGTCCGTCCACTCAACGGAGACCCAGTACTTC.

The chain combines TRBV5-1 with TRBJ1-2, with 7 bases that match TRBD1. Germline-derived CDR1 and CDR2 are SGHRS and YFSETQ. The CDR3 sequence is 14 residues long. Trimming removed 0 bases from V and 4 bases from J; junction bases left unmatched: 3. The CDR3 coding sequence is TGCGCCAGCAGCTTGGTGGGACAGTCCTATGGCTACACCTTC. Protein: CASSLVGQSYGYTF.

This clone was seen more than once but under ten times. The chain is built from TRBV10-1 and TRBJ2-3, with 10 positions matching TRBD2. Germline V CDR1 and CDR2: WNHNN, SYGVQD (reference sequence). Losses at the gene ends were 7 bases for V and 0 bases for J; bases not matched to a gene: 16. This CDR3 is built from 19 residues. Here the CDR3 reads CASKGGSGREYSSTDTQYF. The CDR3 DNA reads TGCGCCAGCAAAGGAGGAAGCGGGAGGGAATATTCTAGCACAGATACGCAGTATTTT.

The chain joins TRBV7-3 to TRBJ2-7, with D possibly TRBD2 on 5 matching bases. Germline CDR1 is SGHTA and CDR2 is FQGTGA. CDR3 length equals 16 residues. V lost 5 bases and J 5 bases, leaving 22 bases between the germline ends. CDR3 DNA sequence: TGTGCCAGCAGCCCCCGTCGGGGTACCCCTCTACACGAGCAGTACTTC. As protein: CASSPRRGTPLHEQYF.

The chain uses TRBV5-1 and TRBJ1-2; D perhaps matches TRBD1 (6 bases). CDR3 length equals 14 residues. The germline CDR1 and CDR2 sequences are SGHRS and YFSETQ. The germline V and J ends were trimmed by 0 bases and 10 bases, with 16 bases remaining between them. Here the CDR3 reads CASSLATGPFDYTF. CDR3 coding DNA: TGCGCCAGCAGCTTGGCTACAGGGCCCTTCGACTACACCTTC.

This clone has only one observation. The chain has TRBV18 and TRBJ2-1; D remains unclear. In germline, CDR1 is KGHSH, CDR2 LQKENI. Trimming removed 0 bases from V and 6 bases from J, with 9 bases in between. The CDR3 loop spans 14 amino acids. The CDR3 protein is CASSPPGSINEQFF. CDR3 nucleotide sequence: TGTGCCAGCTCACCACCCGGGTCGATCAATGAGCAGTTCTTC. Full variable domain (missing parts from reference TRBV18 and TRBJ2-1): NAGVMQNPRHLVRRRGQEARLRCSPMKGHSHVYWYRQLPEEGLKFMVYLQKENIIDESGMPKERFSAEFPKEGPSILRIQQVVRGDSAAYFCASSPPGSINEQFFGPGTRLTVL.

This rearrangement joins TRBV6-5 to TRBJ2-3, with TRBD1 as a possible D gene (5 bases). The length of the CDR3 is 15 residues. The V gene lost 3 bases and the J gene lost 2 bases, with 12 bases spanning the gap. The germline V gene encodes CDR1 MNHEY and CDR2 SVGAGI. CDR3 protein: CASSYEQASTDTQYF. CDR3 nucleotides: TGTGCCAGCAGTTATGAACAGGCGTCCACAGATACGCAGTATTTT.

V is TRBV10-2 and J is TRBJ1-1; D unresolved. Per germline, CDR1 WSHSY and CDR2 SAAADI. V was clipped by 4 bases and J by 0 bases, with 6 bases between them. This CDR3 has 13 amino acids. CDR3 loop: CASSGQMNTEAFF. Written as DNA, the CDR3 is TGCGCCAGCAGTGGCCAGATGAACACTGAAGCTTTCTTT.

The CDR3 DNA reads TGTGCCAGCTCAGCATCGGTCGGCCTAGCGGGGTCCCGGGGGCAGTTCTTC. Its protein is CASSASVGLAGSRGQFF. The chain employs TRBV18 and TRBJ2-1; 9 bases agree with TRBD2. With 5 bases clipped from V and 12 bases from J, the junction kept 20 bases outside the gene matches. This CDR3 comprises 17 residues. Germline CDR1 is KGHSH and CDR2 is LQKENI. The variable domain in full, with the rest retrieved from reference TRBV18 and TRBJ2-1, is NAGVMQNPRHLVRRRGQEARLRCSPMKGHSHVYWYRQLPEEGLKFMVYLQKENIIDESGMPKERFSAEFPKEGPSILRIQQVVRGDSAAYFCASSASVGLAGSRGQFFGPGTRLTVL.

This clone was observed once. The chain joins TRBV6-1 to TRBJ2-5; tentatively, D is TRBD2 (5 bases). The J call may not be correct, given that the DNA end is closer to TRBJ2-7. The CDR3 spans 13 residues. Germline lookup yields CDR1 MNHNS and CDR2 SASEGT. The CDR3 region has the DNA TGTGCCAGCAGGTCAGGACTGACCTACGAGCAGTACTTC. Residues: CASRSGLTYEQYF.

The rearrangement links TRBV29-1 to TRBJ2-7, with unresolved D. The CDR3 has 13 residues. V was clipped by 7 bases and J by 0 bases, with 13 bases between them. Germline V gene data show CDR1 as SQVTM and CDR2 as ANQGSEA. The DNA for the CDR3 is TGCAGCGCACTCGACACCTACTCCTACGAGCAGTACTTC. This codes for CSALDTYSYEQYF.

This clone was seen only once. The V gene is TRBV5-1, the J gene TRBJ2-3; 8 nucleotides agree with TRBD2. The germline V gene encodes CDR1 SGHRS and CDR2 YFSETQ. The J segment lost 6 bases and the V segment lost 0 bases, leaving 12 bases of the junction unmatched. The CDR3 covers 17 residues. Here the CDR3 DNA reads TGCGCCAGCAGCTTGGCTCTAGCGGGCACCCTAGGGGATACGCAGTATTTT. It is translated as CASSLALAGTLGDTQYF. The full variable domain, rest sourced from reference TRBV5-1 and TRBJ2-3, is KAGVTQTPRYLIKTRGQQVTLSCSPISGHRSVSWYQQTPGQGLQFLFEYFSETQRNKGNFPGRFSGRQFSNSRSEMNVSTLELGDSALYLCASSLALAGTLGDTQYFGPGTRLTVL.

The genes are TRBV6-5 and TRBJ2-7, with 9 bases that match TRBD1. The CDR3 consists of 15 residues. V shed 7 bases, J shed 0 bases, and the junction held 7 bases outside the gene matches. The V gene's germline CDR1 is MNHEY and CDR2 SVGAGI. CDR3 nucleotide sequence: TGTGCCAGCACCCTTTCGGGACAGGGCTCCTACGAGCAGTACTTC. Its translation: CASTLSGQGSYEQYF.

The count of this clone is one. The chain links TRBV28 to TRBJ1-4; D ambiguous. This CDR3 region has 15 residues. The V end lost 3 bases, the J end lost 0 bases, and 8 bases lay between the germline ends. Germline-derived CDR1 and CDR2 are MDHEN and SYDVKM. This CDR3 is CASSLPGSTNEKLFF. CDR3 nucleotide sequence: TGTGCCAGCAGTTTGCCAGGTTCAACTAATGAAAAACTGTTTTTT.

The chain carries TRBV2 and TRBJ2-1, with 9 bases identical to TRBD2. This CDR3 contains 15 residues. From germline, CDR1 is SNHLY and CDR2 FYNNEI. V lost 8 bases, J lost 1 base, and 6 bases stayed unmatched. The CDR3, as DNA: TGTGCCAGCGCACCGGGACTAGCTTCCTACAATGAGCAGTTCTTC. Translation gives CASAPGLASYNEQFF.